Each of the 21 T cell receptor beta chains below was sequenced from the same sample in a study of blood T cell repertoires in COVID-19. The repertoire was sequenced with immunoSEQ multiplex PCR; TCRdb's copy has only in-frame clones and lacks some. The data show hundreds of thousands of clones, more than 75% seen once. The sequencing sample was made of peripheral blood. The receptors were sampled from an older woman with COVID-19, enrolled during active disease.

CDR3 in amino acids: CASSQGQGWSGELFF. The CDR3 bases are TGTGCCAGCAGCCAAGGACAGGGGTGGAGCGGGGAGCTGTTTTTT. This sequence joins TRBV14 and TRBJ2-2, with TRBD1 matching 8 bases. The length of the CDR3 is 15 residues. Per the germline V gene, CDR1 is SGHDN and CDR2 is FVKESK. Trimming took 1 base from V and 7 from J; bases not matched to a gene: 5.

The V call is TRBV7-2, the J call TRBJ2-5; TRBD2 might be the D (6 bases). Per the germline V gene, CDR1 is SGHTA and CDR2 is FQGNSA. V was shortened by 5 bases and J by 5 bases, with 15 bases between the two germline ends. There are 14 residues in the CDR3. The CDR3 sequence is CASSRTGTLETQYF. The CDR3 DNA is TGTGCCAGCAGCCGTACCGGGACTCTGGAGACCCAGTACTTC.

The chain joins TRBV12-3 or TRBV12-4 to TRBJ2-5; tentative D call: TRBD2 (6 bases). This CDR3 has 13 residues. The V gene lost 7 bases and the J gene lost 4 bases, with 13 bases spanning the gap. The CDR3 coding sequence is TGTGCCAGCACCGAAGGGAGGTTAGAGACCCAGTACTTC. Amino acids: CASTEGRLETQYF.

This chain uses TRBV28 with TRBJ2-7; TRBD1 matches 8 bases. Germline V CDR1 and CDR2: MDHEN, SYDVKM. The length of the CDR3 is 15 residues. Trimming at V came to 6 bases and at J to 0 bases, leaving 7 bases not matched to a gene. CDR3 in amino acids: CASSGTGGHSYEQYF. For the CDR3, the DNA is TGTGCCAGCAGCGGGACAGGAGGCCACTCCTACGAGCAGTACTTC.

The rearrangement links TRBV21-1 to TRBJ2-4; whether TRBD1, the table's D call, matches the DNA was not checked. TRBV21-1 is a documented pseudogene. The CDR3 loop spans 14 amino acids. The CDR3 DNA reads TGTGCCAGCACCGCAGGGGGCACCAAAAACATTCAGTACTTC. It specifies CASTAGGTKNIQYF.

This chain links TRBV7-2 with TRBJ2-5; 10 positions match TRBD2. Germline V lookup: CDR1 SGHTA, CDR2 FQGNSA. The junction had 6 bases not matched to a gene; V was cut back by 0 bases and J by 5 bases. The CDR3 has 16 residues. The CDR3 region is CASSLADSGGWETQYF. The CDR3 nucleotides are TGTGCCAGCAGCTTAGCAGATAGCGGGGGGTGGGAGACCCAGTACTTC. Complete variable domain (other parts from reference TRBV7-2 and TRBJ2-5): GAGVSQSPSNKVTEKGKDVELRCDPISGHTALYWYRQSLGQGLEFLIYFQGNSAPDKSGLPSDRFSAERTGGSVSTLTIQRTQQEDSAVYLCASSLADSGGWETQYFGPGTRLLVL.

The chain links TRBV6-5 to TRBJ2-7; TRBD1 agrees at 7 bases. Trimming took 6 bases from V and 2 from J; bases not matched to a gene: 4. CDR3 length: 13 amino acids. Germline V gene sequence: CDR1 MNHEY, CDR2 SVGAGI. The CDR3 spells CASRRGQAYEQYF. The CDR3 nucleotides read TGTGCCAGCAGGAGAGGACAGGCCTACGAGCAGTACTTC.

The V and J genes are TRBV5-1 and TRBJ1-2; possible D gene TRBD1, 6 bases. With 4 bases removed from V and 2 bases from J, the gap between germline ends came to 12 bases. The CDR3 is 14 amino acids. The germline CDR1 and CDR2 sequences are SGHRS and YFSETQ. In DNA, the CDR3 is TGCGCCAGCAGCCCGGACAGTGGGAACTATGGCTACACCTTC. Protein product: CASSPDSGNYGYTF. Filled out from reference TRBV5-1 and TRBJ1-2, the complete variable domain reads KAGVTQTPRYLIKTRGQQVTLSCSPISGHRSVSWYQQTPGQGLQFLFEYFSETQRNKGNFPGRFSGRQFSNSRSEMNVSTLELGDSALYLCASSPDSGNYGYTFGSGTRLTVV.

In its sample, this clone was seen a few times. The CDR3 loop is CASSLGTGSYNSPLHF. The CDR3 DNA sequence: TGTGCCAGCAGCTTAGGGACAGGATCGTATAATTCACCCCTCCACTTT. J is TRBJ1-6 and V is TRBV7-9; 7 positions match TRBD1. The germline V gene encodes CDR1 SEHNR and CDR2 FQNEAQ (reference sequence). This CDR3 spans 16 amino acids. With V trimmed by 1 base and J by 4 bases, 4 bases remained unmatched.

The chain couples TRBV4-1 to TRBJ2-3; 7 bases line up with TRBD1. The CDR3 is 14 residues long. After removal of 4 bases from V and 3 bases from J, the junction contained 4 bases not matched to a gene. The germline V gene has CDR1 MGHRA and CDR2 YSYEKL. CDR3 sequence: CASSRGTATDTQYF. DNA for the CDR3: TGCGCCAGCAGCCGGGGGACAGCTACAGATACGCAGTATTTT.

This clone was recorded once. The genes are TRBV5-4 and TRBJ1-4, with a possible D match to TRBD1 (6 bases). CDR3 length equals 13 residues. Germline-derived CDR1 and CDR2 are SGHNT and YYREEE (reference sequence). V was pared by 4 bases and J by 5 bases, with 9 bases between. The CDR3 nucleotides are TGTGCCAGCAGCCGGACAGTCAATGAAAAACTGTTTTTT. This encodes CASSRTVNEKLFF.

The chain has TRBV5-1 and TRBJ1-3; D remains ambiguous. The CDR3 covers 17 residues. The ends were cut back, 0 bases at V and 3 bases at J, with 16 bases in the middle. Germline values: CDR1 SGHRS, CDR2 YFSETQ. DNA for the CDR3: TGCGCCAGCAGCTTGGCCGGAGGGATTGAAGATGGAAACACCATATATTTT. Translation gives CASSLAGGIEDGNTIYF.

This sequence joins TRBV28 and TRBJ1-5; possible D gene TRBD1, 6 bases. Germline assignment: CDR1 MDHEN and CDR2 SYDVKM. V shed 7 bases and J shed 4 bases, with 11 bases lying between them. The CDR3 has 13 amino acids. CDR3 loop: CASKEGGNQPQHF. The CDR3 region has the DNA TGTGCCAGCAAGGAGGGGGGGAATCAGCCCCAGCATTTT.

This clone appeared once. This chain links TRBV3-1 (or the pseudogene TRBV3-2) with TRBJ2-3; 10 bases map to TRBD2. After removal of 1 base from V and 3 bases from J, the junction contained 7 bases not matched to a gene. Germline CDR1 and CDR2: LGHDT and YNNKEL (reference sequence). This CDR3 spans 17 amino acids. Written as DNA, the CDR3 is TGTGCCAGCAGCCAAGTAGTGAGCGGGGGGGCAACAGATACGCAGTATTTT. Translation gives CASSQVVSGGATDTQYF.

V gene TRBV5-6 combines with J gene TRBJ2-3, with D possibly matching TRBD1 (6 bases). CDR1 is SGHDT, CDR2 YYEEEE, per germline. V was trimmed by 4 bases and J by 5 bases, leaving 8 bases between them. The CDR3 totals 12 residues. For the CDR3, the DNA is TGTGCCAGCAGCCCGACAGGAGATACGCAGTATTTT. Encoded protein: CASSPTGDTQYF.

This chain joins TRBV5-1 and TRBJ2-7, with 7 bases aligning to TRBD1. The CDR3 covers 15 residues. The ends lost 4 bases at V and 2 bases at J; junction bases unmatched: 9. Germline CDR1 SGHRS, CDR2 YFSETQ. CDR3 nucleotide sequence: TGCGCCAGCAGCGGAACGACAGGGATTCCCTACGAGCAGTACTTC. It encodes CASSGTTGIPYEQYF.

CDR3 amino acids: CASSTGTSVFEQYF. CDR3 nucleotides: TGTGCCAGCTCCACCGGGACTAGCGTATTCGAGCAGTACTTC. The V gene is TRBV18, the J gene TRBJ2-7, with 10 bases matching TRBD2. CDR3 size: 14 residues. V shed 6 bases, J shed 6 bases, and the junction held 8 bases outside the gene matches. Looked up from germline, CDR1 is KGHSH and CDR2 is LQKENI.

The rearrangement links TRBV27 to TRBJ2-7, with D possibly being TRBD2 (6 bases). CDR3 size: 15 residues. The V end lost 4 bases, the J end lost 2 bases, and 15 bases lay between the germline ends. Germline V gives CDR1 MNHEY, CDR2 SMNVEV (reference sequence). CDR3 in DNA: TGTGCCAGCAGTTCCTACGCGGGACCAACCTACGAGCAGTACTTC. Translated, it gives CASSSYAGPTYEQYF.

J is TRBJ1-4 and V is TRBV4-2, with 8 bases fitting TRBD1. Germline CDR1 and CDR2: LGHNA and YNFKEQ. The CDR3 extends over 17 amino acids. V lost 0 bases and J lost 8; bases outside the gene matches: 11. This CDR3 reads CASSQDLRAGGREKLFF. For the CDR3, the DNA is TGTGCCAGCAGCCAAGATCTTAGGGCAGGGGGCCGGGAAAAACTGTTTTTT.

The CDR3 DNA is TGCAGCGTTGAAGATCGTAGACTAAATGGCTACACCTTC. The encoded protein is CSVEDRRLNGYTF. The chain recombines TRBV29-1 with TRBJ1-2; no reliable D call. The CDR3 spans 13 residues. Between the trimmed V and J ends, which lost 0 bases and 6 bases, there was a span of 11 bases. Germline values: CDR1 SQVTM, CDR2 ANQGSEA.

The J gene is TRBJ2-1, the V gene TRBV5-1; D may be TRBD1 (5 bases). Germline V lookup: CDR1 SGHRS, CDR2 YFSETQ. The CDR3 has 14 amino acids. V was shortened by 0 bases and J by 4 bases, with 8 bases between the two germline ends. The DNA for the CDR3 is TGCGCCAGCAGCTTGGGACAGCAGTACAATGAGCAGTTCTTC. Translated, it gives CASSLGQQYNEQFF. The entire variable domain, with the rest obtained from reference TRBV5-1 and TRBJ2-1, is as follows: KAGVTQTPRYLIKTRGQQVTLSCSPISGHRSVSWYQQTPGQGLQFLFEYFSETQRNKGNFPGRFSGRQFSNSRSEMNVSTLELGDSALYLCASSLGQQYNEQFFGPGTRLTVL.